The T cell receptor (beta chain) under discussion was sequenced for a study of shared clonotypes between healthy human individuals. Regarding this clone: The antigen remains undetermined.

Study findings and constraints: The represented genetic and exposure-history diversity was limited by the small number of donors.

In the original analysis: Filtering differed since immunoSEQ provided only junctions, with no quality scores. TCRdb's copy holds only in-frame clones and misses some; the assay was immunoSEQ multiplex PCR. V and J calls and clone size are those listed in that table; D and trimming were worked out from the DNA. In the table there are hundreds of thousands of clones, roughly four fifths of which are singletons. The CDR3 length is 17 residues. Germline V gene sequence: CDR1 KGHSH, CDR2 LQKENI. Trimming pared 1 base from V and 5 bases from J, leaving 20 bases between. The specimen sequenced was PBMCs. This receptor was identified in a woman in her thirties or forties in good health. Some clones in this sample may be carry-over from other donors' samples. This chain connects TRBV18 to TRBJ1-1, with D possibly being TRBD1 (5 bases). CDR3 region: CASSPRGSDMGATEAFF. The CDR3 DNA is TGTGCCAGCTCACCACGGGGCAGTGACATGGGTGCGACTGAAGCTTTCTTT.